This entry lists 20 T cell receptor beta chains sequenced from one sample in a study of shared clonotypes between healthy human individuals. Assay: immunoSEQ multiplex PCR; the TCRdb copy retains only in-frame clones and omits some. The sample carries about 770,000 clones, 55% to 80% recorded once. The sample taken for sequencing was memory CD4+ T cells sorted from blood. Noted subset: CD45RA-negative fraction. All receptors derive from a young woman in good health.

V usage is TRBV15 and J usage is TRBJ2-2, with TRBD2 identical over 11 bases. The CDR3 consists of 20 residues. From germline, CDR1 is LNHNV and CDR2 YYDKDF (reference sequence). The V gene end was trimmed by 0 bases and the J gene end by 5 bases; junction bases not matched to a gene: 14. Written as DNA, the CDR3 is TGTGCCACCAGCAGAGATCTGAGAACTAGCGGGAGAGTACGGACCGGGGAGCTGTTTTTT. Protein: CATSRDLRTSGRVRTGELFF. Drawing the rest from reference TRBV15 and TRBJ2-2, the complete variable domain is DAMVIQNPRYQVTQFGKPVTLSCSQTLNHNVMYWYQQKSSQAPKLLFHYYDKDFNNEADTPDNFQSRRPNTSFCFLDIRSPGLGDTAMYLCATSRDLRTSGRVRTGELFFGEGSRLTVL.

This sequence joins TRBV6-5 and TRBJ2-5; TRBD2 agrees at 11 bases. Germline-derived CDR1 and CDR2 are MNHEY and SVGAGI. The CDR3 runs to 15 residues. Losses at the gene ends were 1 base for V and 3 bases for J; bases not matched to a gene: 1. Written as DNA, the CDR3 is TGTGCCAGCAGTTACTTGGGACTAGCGGAAGAGACCCAGTACTTC. Its translation is CASSYLGLAEETQYF.

This chain joins TRBV7-3 and TRBJ2-7; a weak D match, TRBD2 (7 bases). CDR3 size: 14 residues. V gave up 2 bases and J gave up 5 bases, with 13 bases separating them. Germline V gene sequence: CDR1 SGHTA, CDR2 FQGTGA. CDR3 loop: CASSLGGAQNEQYF. CDR3 sequence (DNA): TGTGCCAGCAGCTTAGGGGGGGCTCAGAACGAGCAGTACTTC.

The V gene is TRBV18, the J gene TRBJ2-7, with a weak D call TRBD2 (6 bases). V lost 3 bases and J lost 6, with 21 bases in between. CDR3 length: 16 residues. Per germline, CDR1 KGHSH and CDR2 LQKENI. CDR3 residues: CASSPPTNGGVGEQYF. The CDR3 DNA is TGTGCCAGCTCACCCCCGACCAACGGGGGAGTAGGCGAGCAGTACTTC.

This clone was found a few times. The V gene is TRBV28, the J gene TRBJ2-5; D is ambiguous. The J call may not be correct, given that the DNA end is closer to TRBJ2-7. Germline V gene sequence: CDR1 MDHEN, CDR2 SYDVKM. This CDR3 has 12 amino acids. The CDR3 is CASSKPGYEQYF. The DNA of the CDR3 is TGTGCCAGCAGTAAGCCTGGTTACGAGCAGTACTTC.

The chain joins TRBV5-1 to TRBJ2-1; 8 nucleotides line up with TRBD2. CDR1 is SGHRS and CDR2 is YFSETQ in the germline V gene. With 4 bases clipped from V and 2 bases from J, the junction kept 11 bases outside the gene matches. This CDR3 is 17 amino acids long. The CDR3: CASSPGGSSRTYNEQFF. Here the CDR3 DNA reads TGCGCCAGCAGCCCGGGGGGGTCGTCGCGCACCTACAATGAGCAGTTCTTC.

The J gene is TRBJ2-5, the V gene TRBV11-1; 11 nucleotides line up with TRBD1. The trim removed 3 bases at V and 4 bases at J, leaving 4 bases unmatched. Germline assignment: CDR1 SGHAT and CDR2 FQDESV (reference sequence). The CDR3 has 15 amino acids. CDR3 nucleotide sequence: TGTGCCAGCAGCTTCCGGACAGGGGGCATAGAGACCCAGTACTTC. Translation gives CASSFRTGGIETQYF.

The V gene is TRBV15, the J gene TRBJ2-1; 10 positions agree with TRBD1. The V gene's germline CDR1 is LNHNV and CDR2 YYDKDF (reference sequence). V gave up 3 bases and J gave up 2 bases; unmatched junction bases: 1. The CDR3 loop spans 15 amino acids. As DNA, the CDR3 is TGTGCCACCAGCAGTGGACAGGGGGCCTACAATGAGCAGTTCTTC. This sequence encodes CATSSGQGAYNEQFF.

The CDR3 sequence is CASSRGGAPYGYTF. The CDR3 nucleotides are TGTGCCAGCAGCCGCGGGGGGGCGCCGTATGGCTACACCTTC. The chain couples TRBV28 to TRBJ1-2; TRBD1 is a possible D gene (6 bases). Germline assignment: CDR1 MDHEN and CDR2 SYDVKM. Trimming stripped 6 bases from V and 5 bases from J, with 16 bases between. The CDR3 consists of 14 residues.

This clone has a single count. CDR3 sequence reads: CASSLGYNQPQHF. The CDR3 region has the DNA TGCGCCAGCAGCTTGGGTTACAATCAGCCCCAGCATTTT. The rearrangement links TRBV5-1 to TRBJ1-5; no clear D. In germline, CDR1 is SGHRS, CDR2 YFSETQ. This CDR3 is built from 13 residues. Between the trimmed V and J ends, which lost 0 bases and 3 bases, there was a span of 4 bases.

This clone was observed a few times. This chain connects TRBV18 to TRBJ1-4; D is unclear. The ends were cut back, 5 bases at V and 7 bases at J, with 11 bases in the middle. CDR3 length: 13 residues. Germline CDR1 is KGHSH and CDR2 is LQKENI. The CDR3 loop reads CASSSLRVEKLFF. The CDR3 DNA reads TGTGCCAGCTCATCCCTGAGAGTTGAAAAACTGTTTTTT.

This clone turned up a few times. Different DNA sequences within this sample yield the same CDR3. The chain joins TRBV5-1 to TRBJ2-1, with TRBD2 matching 7 bases. V lost 3 bases and J lost 4; bases outside the gene matches: 7. Per the germline V gene, CDR1 is SGHRS and CDR2 is YFSETQ. The CDR3 runs 15 residues. CDR3 sequence: CASSSASGGYNEQFF. The CDR3 DNA sequence: TGCGCCAGCAGCTCCGCTAGCGGCGGGTACAATGAGCAGTTCTTC.

This clone was recorded a few times. The gene calls are TRBV18 and TRBJ2-3, with TRBD2 as a possible D gene (6 bases). With 2 bases removed from V and 8 bases from J, the gap between germline ends came to 20 bases. The germline gives CDR1 KGHSH, CDR2 LQKENI. The CDR3 runs 16 residues. This CDR3 is CASSPAGPGGVGTQYF. The CDR3 DNA is TGTGCCAGCTCACCAGCGGGGCCCGGGGGAGTCGGTACGCAGTATTTT.

The rearrangement uses TRBV5-4 and TRBJ2-3; 13 bases map to TRBD2. The trim removed 3 bases at V and 1 base at J, leaving 14 bases unmatched. The CDR3 sequence is 20 residues long. Germline values: CDR1 SGHNT, CDR2 YYREEE (reference sequence). The CDR3 reads CASSSQHSGLAGVGTDTQYF. CDR3 in DNA: TGTGCCAGCAGCTCCCAGCACTCCGGACTAGCGGGAGTTGGCACAGATACGCAGTATTTT.

The chain combines TRBV2 with TRBJ2-3; D unclear. V dropped 5 bases and J dropped 4 bases, with 10 bases sitting between them. This CDR3 spans 13 amino acids. Germline lookup yields CDR1 SNHLY and CDR2 FYNNEI. Here the CDR3 DNA reads TGTGCCAGCAGTTCCCGGACGGCAGATACGCAGTATTTT. It yields the protein CASSSRTADTQYF.

This sequence joins TRBV5-8 and TRBJ2-7; D might be TRBD1 or TRBD2, each matching 5 bases. The germline gives CDR1 SGHTS, CDR2 YDEGEE. V gave up 1 base and J gave up 0 bases, with 11 bases separating them. This CDR3 has 15 residues. Here the CDR3 DNA reads TGTGCCAGCAGCTTGAGGGACCGGAGCTCCTACGAGCAGTACTTC. Its translation: CASSLRDRSSYEQYF.

This chain joins TRBV5-1 and TRBJ2-7; 9 bases are a match to TRBD1. V shed 6 bases, J shed 2 bases, and the junction held 9 bases outside the gene matches. This CDR3 region has 15 residues. Germline V gives CDR1 SGHRS, CDR2 YFSETQ. CDR3 bases: TGCGCCAGCACCGCAGGCGGGACAGGGACCTACGAGCAGTACTTC. Amino acids: CASTAGGTGTYEQYF.

The gene calls are TRBV18 and TRBJ1-4; D gene ambiguous. This CDR3 has 16 amino acids. CDR1 and CDR2 (germline): KGHSH, LQKENI. V dropped 3 bases and J dropped 0 bases, with 11 bases sitting between them. The CDR3 nucleotides are TGTGCCAGCTCACCCGGTAGTCTGGCAACTAATGAAAAACTGTTTTTT. Translation: CASSPGSLATNEKLFF.

In its sample, this clone was seen once. The rearrangement uses TRBV28 and TRBJ2-4; perhaps TRBD1 as D (6 bases). This CDR3 comprises 14 residues. V dropped 6 bases and J dropped 8 bases, with 17 bases sitting between them. The V gene's germline CDR1 is MDHEN and CDR2 SYDVKM. The CDR3 protein is CASRSQGRGDIQYF. In DNA, the CDR3 is TGTGCCAGCAGGTCCCAGGGGCGCGGTGACATTCAGTACTTC. The variable domain in full, completed from reference TRBV28 and TRBJ2-4, reads DVKVTQSSRYLVKRTGEKVFLECVQDMDHENMFWYRQDPGLGLRLIYFSYDVKMKEKGDIPEGYSVSREKKERFSLILESASTNQTSMYLCASRSQGRGDIQYFGAGTRLSVL.

This clone occurred many times. This rearrangement joins TRBV6-1 to TRBJ1-6, with a tentative D call TRBD1 (5 bases). Per the germline V gene, CDR1 is MNHNS and CDR2 is SASEGT. This CDR3 spans 15 amino acids. V was shortened by 6 bases and J by 7 bases, with 16 bases between the two germline ends. Written as DNA, the CDR3 is TGTGCCAGCAGCCCTGACGGGGGGGTCAATTCACCCCTCCACTTT. This gives the protein CASSPDGGVNSPLHF.